Shown below are 5 T cell receptor beta chains from a single sample sequenced in a study of CD8+CD57+ T cells in acquired aplastic anemia. The study profiled TCR beta VDJ and CDR3 using genomic DNA as template. Each CDR3 protein is one row after TCRdb ran MiXCR on the reads. Among approximately 170,000 distinct CDR3 sequences, around 59% were seen once, and the ten largest hold 15% to 20%. Sequenced material: sorted CD4+, CD8+, or CD8+CD57+ T cells (not recorded which) from PBMCs. These receptors all stem from a human donor in good health, serving as a control.

There are many counts of this clonotype. The chain couples TRBV11-2 to TRBJ1-6; D is unresolved. The CDR3 spans 14 residues. V was cut by 5 bases and J by 9 bases, with 14 bases left in between. Germline CDR1 and CDR2: SGHAT and FQNNGV. The CDR3 DNA sequence: TGTGCCAGCAGCAGAGCTCAGGAAGGTTCACCCCTCCACTTT. This codes for CASSRAQEGSPLHF.

The genes are TRBV4-1 and TRBJ1-3, with D possibly being TRBD1 (6 bases). V lost 4 bases to trimming and J lost 0 bases, with 16 bases between them. The length of the CDR3 is 17 residues. The germline V gene has CDR1 MGHRA and CDR2 YSYEKL. The CDR3, as DNA: TGCGCCAGCAGCCCCCCCCCGGACAGCACCTCTGGAAACACCATATATTTT. It encodes CASSPPPDSTSGNTIYF.

The genes are TRBV7-9 and TRBJ1-6; 7 bases line up with TRBD1. CDR3 length: 14 amino acids. V lost 5 bases and J lost 6; bases outside the gene matches: 4. Germline V gives CDR1 SEHNR, CDR2 FQNEAQ (reference sequence). Here the CDR3 reads CASSPTGFNSPLHF. The CDR3 DNA reads TGTGCCAGCAGCCCGACAGGGTTTAATTCACCCCTCCACTTT. Combining the CDR3 with reference TRBV7-9 and TRBJ1-6 gives the whole variable domain DTGVSQNPRHKITKRGQNVTFRCDPISEHNRLYWYRQTLGQGPEFLTYFQNEAQLEKSRLLSDRFSAERPKGSFSTLEIQRTEQGDSAMYLCASSPTGFNSPLHFGNGTRLTVT.

Many counts were recorded for this clonotype. This rearrangement joins TRBV6-5 to TRBJ2-5; 10 bases line up with TRBD1. V gave up 1 base and J gave up 3 bases; unmatched junction bases: 2. The CDR3 extends over 15 amino acids. Germline lookup yields CDR1 MNHEY and CDR2 SVGAGI. The CDR3 DNA follows: TGTGCCAGCAGTTACTTCGGACAGGGGGAAGAGACCCAGTACTTC. This translates into CASSYFGQGEETQYF.

In its sample, this clonotype was seen many times. The chain carries TRBV7-2 and TRBJ2-5; 10 nucleotides match TRBD2. The CDR3 has 15 amino acids. Trimming at V came to 2 bases and at J to 5 bases, leaving 5 bases not matched to a gene. Germline loops: CDR1 SGHTA, CDR2 FQGNSA. The CDR3 reads CASSLSGGAGETQYF. In nucleotides, the CDR3 is TGTGCCAGCAGCTTAAGCGGGGGGGCCGGGGAGACCCAGTACTTC.